The source of this T cell receptor beta chain is a study of response to subunit inactivated influenza vaccine. Overall study results and limits: Authors suggested seasonal influenza vaccinations each recruit few new T cells.

The CDR3 runs 14 residues. Germline CDR1 is SGHRS and CDR2 is YFSETQ. V was cut by 3 bases and J by 0 bases, with 6 bases left in between. This clonotype was seen at least ten times. The target antigen is unknown. TCRdb analysed the RT-PCR reads with MiXCR anew, one entry per CDR3 protein. Here the sample spans about 500,000 distinct CDR3 sequences, 16% being singletons. The receptor was isolated from a man in his fifties or sixties who received an inactivated influenza vaccine. The V gene is TRBV5-1, the J gene TRBJ1-4; D is uncertain. Sequencing used CD4+ T cells sorted from PBMCs, obtained less than 30 months after vaccination. The CDR3 bases are TGCGCCAGCAGCTCAGCGGCAACTAATGAAAAACTGTTTTTT. Translated: CASSSAATNEKLFF.